This TCR beta chain appears in the sequencing data of a study of cytomegalovirus exposure and HLA in healthy donors. Study summary: Earlier sequencing of about 179 million T cells yielded 100 million to 120 million unique TCR beta sequences. Of all 360 or so donors who were genotyped, 81% belonged to the Caucasian-associated ancestry cluster. Study conclusions and caveats: Reported performance of the classifier showed diagnosis of cytomegalovirus status with high specificity and sensitivity. In a later analysis, compared with equally common non-associated chains, HLA-associated beta chains were more expanded.

Comment on this clone: What it binds is unknown.

The V end was cut by 10 bases, the J end by 6 bases, with 12 bases between. Germline CDR1 reads LNHDA; CDR2 reads SQIVND (reference sequence). The CDR3 consists of 11 residues. Primers included in the PCR were 60 Vbeta and 13 Jbeta primers. Assay: immunoSEQ multiplex PCR; the TCRdb copy retains only in-frame clones and omits some. The sample has some 170,000 clones, roughly 76% seen once. Sequences were obtained from PBMCs. This chain uses TRBV19 with TRBJ1-2, with D possibly TRBD1 on 5 matching bases. This TCR was sampled from a woman aged 45-59 years in good health and CMV-seronegative. The CDR3 region is CATREGDGYTF. For the CDR3, the DNA is TGTGCCACCAGGGAGGGCGATGGCTACACCTTC.